The 20 T cell receptor beta chains listed next were all sequenced from one sample in a study of cytomegalovirus exposure and HLA in healthy donors. Primers included in the PCR were 60 Vbeta and 13 Jbeta primers. The data were produced by immunoSEQ multiplex PCR, yet TCRdb's version contains in-frame clones alone and is incomplete. The data hold about 82,000 clones, with approximately 90% observed a single time. The specimen was PBMCs. The source is a man between 18 and 29 years old in good health and CMV-seronegative.

This chain joins TRBV28 and TRBJ2-7, with 9 nucleotides matching TRBD1. The CDR3 extends over 15 amino acids. CDR1 MDHEN and CDR2 SYDVKM come from the germline V gene. J was trimmed by 6 bases and V by 1 base; bases with no gene match: 7. This chain's CDR3 is CASSLSGQGSAEQYF. The DNA of the CDR3 is TGTGCCAGCAGTTTATCGGGACAGGGTTCCGCCGAGCAGTACTTC.

The chain recombines TRBV19 with TRBJ1-6; D uncertain. From germline, CDR1 is LNHDA and CDR2 SQIVND (reference sequence). V was clipped by 7 bases and J by 8 bases, with 15 bases between them. The length of the CDR3 is 14 residues. The CDR3 loop reads CASNTVRADSPLHF. CDR3 nucleotide sequence: TGTGCCAGTAACACAGTGAGGGCAGATTCACCCCTCCACTTT.

This chain connects TRBV19 to TRBJ2-1; 12 bases map to TRBD2. The V segment lost 8 bases and the J segment 4 bases; nucleotides outside the gene matches: 9. Per the germline V gene, CDR1 is LNHDA and CDR2 is SQIVND (reference sequence). CDR3 length: 16 amino acids. The CDR3 is CASRKRLAGVYNEQFF. The DNA of the CDR3 is TGTGCCAGTCGGAAGAGACTAGCGGGAGTTTACAATGAGCAGTTCTTC.

This chain connects TRBV14 to TRBJ2-5; TRBD2 matches at 10 bases. J was trimmed by 5 bases and V by 1 base; bases with no gene match: 4. CDR3 size: 15 residues. Germline V gene lookup returns CDR1 SGHDN and CDR2 FVKESK. The CDR3 spells CASSQGWTSGETQYF. The CDR3 DNA reads as TGTGCCAGCAGCCAAGGGTGGACTAGCGGCGAGACCCAGTACTTC.

The chain is built from TRBV5-1 and TRBJ2-4; D gene unclear. Germline CDR1 and CDR2: SGHRS and YFSETQ. CDR3 size: 15 residues. The V end lost 4 bases, the J end lost 1 base, and 12 bases lay between the germline ends. The CDR3: CASSLSLEAKNIQYF. In DNA form, the CDR3 reads TGCGCCAGCAGCCTTTCGCTAGAGGCCAAAAACATTCAGTACTTC.

The chain combines TRBV19 with TRBJ2-5; 8 nucleotides agree with TRBD1. V was clipped by 5 bases and J by 3 bases; unmatched bases: 8. CDR1 LNHDA and CDR2 SQIVND come from the germline V gene (reference sequence). The CDR3 extends over 15 amino acids. The CDR3 bases are TGTGCCAGTAGTCCGGCCGGGACAGGTAAAGAGACCCAGTACTTC. Its protein product is CASSPAGTGKETQYF.

This chain connects TRBV12-5 to TRBJ2-3; D call uncertain. The CDR3 totals 16 residues. V was clipped by 2 bases and J by 0 bases, with 12 bases between them. CDR1 and CDR2 (germline): LGHNT, FRNRAP. This chain's CDR3 is CASGLYAGISTDTQYF. The CDR3 coding sequence is TGTGCTAGTGGTTTGTACGCCGGTATTAGCACAGATACGCAGTATTTT.

In DNA form, the CDR3 reads TGTGCCAGCAGTTTGATGGGACAGGGGGCGGCTGAAGCTTTCTTT. It specifies CASSLMGQGAAEAFF. V and J are TRBV28 and TRBJ1-1, with 12 bases that match TRBD1. The CDR3 has 15 residues. The ends lost 3 bases at V and 6 bases at J; junction bases unmatched: 5. Per the germline V gene, CDR1 is MDHEN and CDR2 is SYDVKM.

The rearrangement joins TRBV15 to TRBJ1-2; D call uncertain. The CDR3 loop spans 11 amino acids. V was pared by 0 bases and J by 13 bases, with 9 bases between. Germline V gene data show CDR1 as LNHNV and CDR2 as YYDKDF (reference sequence). Here the CDR3 reads CATSRDYGLTF. CDR3 in DNA: TGTGCCACCAGCAGAGATTACGGTCTCACCTTC.

The chain is built from TRBV7-8 and TRBJ2-1, with D possibly being TRBD2 (6 bases). V was pared by 5 bases and J by 3 bases, with 17 bases between. The CDR3 contains 16 residues. Germline CDR1 SGHVS, CDR2 FQNEAQ. As DNA, the CDR3 is TGTGCCAGCAGCCAGAATCTAGCGAGTGTCTACAATGAGCAGTTCTTC. Its translation is CASSQNLASVYNEQFF.

The chain joins TRBV11-2 to TRBJ2-7, with D perhaps TRBD1 (6 bases). CDR3 length: 14 residues. The germline CDR1 and CDR2 sequences are SGHAT and FQNNGV. Trimming cost V 3 bases and J 9 bases, with 18 bases left between them. This chain's CDR3 is CASSFVDRPSGQYF. The DNA for the CDR3 is TGTGCCAGCAGCTTCGTGGACAGACCTTCTGGGCAGTACTTC.

This clone appeared a single time. This chain links TRBV5-8 with TRBJ1-4; D is uncertain. Germline V gene data show CDR1 as SGHTS and CDR2 as YDEGEE. Between the trimmed V and J ends, which lost 2 bases and 3 bases, there was a span of 11 bases. The CDR3 is 15 residues long. The CDR3 coding sequence is TGTGCCAGCAGCTTAAGGATAGCGGCTAATGAAAAACTGTTTTTT. This sequence encodes CASSLRIAANEKLFF.

This clone was counted only a few times. The genes are TRBV19 and TRBJ1-2, with D unresolved. There are 12 residues in the CDR3. Trimming removed 6 bases from V and 0 bases from J, with 5 bases in between. In germline, CDR1 is LNHDA, CDR2 SQIVND (reference sequence). This CDR3 is CASRRANYGYTF. The CDR3 DNA reads as TGTGCCAGTAGGAGAGCTAACTATGGCTACACCTTC. Full variable domain (outside the CDR3, taken from reference TRBV19 and TRBJ1-2): DGGITQSPKYLFRKEGQNVTLSCEQNLNHDAMYWYRQDPGQGLRLIYYSQIVNDFQKGDIAEGYSVSREKKESFPLTVTSAQKNPTAFYLCASRRANYGYTFGSGTRLTVV.

The V gene is TRBV10-3, the J gene TRBJ1-1; D is unclear. Trimming pared 0 bases from V and 0 bases from J, leaving 14 bases between. CDR3 size: 17 residues. Germline loops: CDR1 ENHRY, CDR2 SYGVKD. The CDR3 bases are TGTGCCATCAGTGAGTCGATGCATTCCAGAATGAACACTGAAGCTTTCTTT. This codes for CAISESMHSRMNTEAFF.

The chain recombines TRBV7-6 with TRBJ2-7; 7 bases are shared with TRBD2. The CDR3 has 16 residues. The J segment lost 5 bases and the V segment lost 0 bases, leaving 10 bases of the junction unmatched. Germline lookup yields CDR1 SGHVS and CDR2 FNYEAQ. The chain's CDR3 is CASSLAPGLGYNEQYF. The CDR3 region has the DNA TGTGCCAGCAGCTTAGCGCCCGGACTAGGCTACAACGAGCAGTACTTC.

V gene TRBV4-2 combines with J gene TRBJ2-7; D perhaps matches TRBD2 (6 bases). The CDR3 runs to 16 residues. The V and J ends lost 0 bases and 3 bases respectively, with 15 bases between them. Germline loops: CDR1 LGHNA, CDR2 YNFKEQ. The CDR3 nucleotides read TGTGCCAGCAGCCAAGATCTAGGAGGGAGAGACTACGAGCAGTACTTC. Amino acid sequence: CASSQDLGGRDYEQYF.

This clone was seen only once. The chain employs TRBV4-3 and TRBJ2-7; tentative D call: TRBD2 (5 bases). Germline CDR1 is LGHNA and CDR2 is YSLEER. V was trimmed by 0 bases and J by 6 bases, leaving 15 bases between them. The length of the CDR3 is 15 residues. CDR3 sequence (DNA): TGCGCCAGCAGCCAAGATGGTGGCAGAGGAGGCGAGCAGTACTTC. Protein product: CASSQDGGRGGEQYF.

This clone came up once. The gene calls are TRBV19 and TRBJ2-1; TRBD1 matches 10 bases. The CDR3 runs to 16 residues. Germline V gene sequence: CDR1 LNHDA, CDR2 SQIVND (reference sequence). With V trimmed by 5 bases and J by 4 bases, 8 bases remained unmatched. The CDR3: CASSRGDRGIYNEQFF. The CDR3 DNA is TGTGCCAGTAGTCGGGGGGACAGGGGAATATACAATGAGCAGTTCTTC.

The CDR3 DNA is TGTGCCAGCAGTGAACCTCTCCGGGACACGACGTTCTTC. It translates to CASSEPLRDTTFF. The chain carries TRBV6-1 and TRBJ2-1, with a tentative D call TRBD1 (6 bases). Deletions cut 2 bases from V and 15 bases from J, with 17 bases between. This CDR3 is 13 amino acids long. The germline V gene encodes CDR1 MNHNS and CDR2 SASEGT.

This clone was counted a single time. The CDR3, as DNA: TGTGCCAGCAGTTTTGCAGGGTTTAAGGGGGATGAAAAACTGTTTTTT. The encoded protein is CASSFAGFKGDEKLFF. The chain joins TRBV28 to TRBJ1-4, with D possibly TRBD1 on 6 matching bases. The CDR3 length is 16 residues. CDR1 is MDHEN, CDR2 SYDVKM, per germline. The V end lost 3 bases, the J end lost 6 bases, and 17 bases lay between the germline ends.